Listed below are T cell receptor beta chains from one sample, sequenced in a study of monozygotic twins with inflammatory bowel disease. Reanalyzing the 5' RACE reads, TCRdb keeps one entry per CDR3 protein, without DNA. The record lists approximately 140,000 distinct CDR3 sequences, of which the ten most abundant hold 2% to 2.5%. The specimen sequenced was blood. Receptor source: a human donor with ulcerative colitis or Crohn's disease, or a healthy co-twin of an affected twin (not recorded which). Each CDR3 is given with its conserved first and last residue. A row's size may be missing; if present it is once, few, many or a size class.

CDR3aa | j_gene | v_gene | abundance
CASQRDIAYEQYF | TRBJ2-7 | TRBV11-1 | -
CASSQVGTGRGEQYF | TRBJ2-7 | TRBV4-1 | -
CASSPPGKDGYYEQYF | TRBJ2-7 | TRBV18 | -
CASSLLSLAGGLGTQYF | TRBJ2-5 | TRBV5-1 | -
CASSFLDRVTDTQYF | TRBJ2-3 | TRBV27 | -
CASSFNQETQYF | TRBJ2-5 | TRBV5-1 | -
CASSLTDNTEAFF | TRBJ1-1 | TRBV7-9 | -
CAISATGLAGGPGTDTQYF | TRBJ2-3 | TRBV10-3 | -
CASTPGGLGVNTEAFF | TRBJ1-1 | TRBV19 | -
CASSLGWGSRAEAFF | TRBJ1-1 | TRBV5-6 | -
CASSSQWNTEAFF | TRBJ1-1 | TRBV7-3 | -
CSALGADSPLHF | TRBJ1-6 | TRBV20-1 | -
CASSPTTGVGPSYEQYF | TRBJ2-7 | TRBV18 | -
CASSLGGLRTDTQYF | TRBJ2-3 | TRBV7-6 | -
CATSDPGTSGETQYF | TRBJ2-5 | TRBV24-1 | -
CSARVAGVDTQYF | TRBJ2-3 | TRBV20-1 | -
CASSRDPNSPLHF | TRBJ1-6 | TRBV12-3/TRBV12-4 | -
CASSLMGVRNTEAFF | TRBJ1-1 | TRBV7-3 | -
CASVGGVGLQFAATNEKLFF | TRBJ1-4 | TRBV11-1 | -
CAWSAMGRVKTDTQYF | TRBJ2-3 | TRBV30 | -
CAWSVLLAGGPPFF | TRBJ2-1 | TRBV30 | -
CASSLPVLTGQYNEQFF | TRBJ2-1 | TRBV5-6 | -
CASSQGPGFGQFF | TRBJ2-1 | TRBV4-1 | -
CASSPKVGGGTRDYEQYF | TRBJ2-7 | TRBV12-3/TRBV12-4 | -
CDSSPGTGDAEACF | TRBJ1-1 | TRBV9 | -
CASSLLRDSYEQYF | TRBJ2-7 | TRBV7-9 | -
CASSRGQSSYEQYF | TRBJ2-7 | TRBV2 | -
CASQGTGMNTEAFF | TRBJ1-1 | TRBV5-1 | -
CASSTTSNQPQHF | TRBJ1-5 | TRBV7-9 | -
CASSLAVGRETQYF | TRBJ2-5 | TRBV5-1 | -
CASSSPGRTEAFF | TRBJ1-1 | TRBV7-3 | -
CASSYDRPPRTEAFF | TRBJ1-1 | TRBV6-2/TRBV6-3 | -
CASSLFGGTPNEQFF | TRBJ2-1 | TRBV27 | -
CSANKDRGRTGANVLTF | TRBJ2-6 | TRBV20-1 | -
CASSLNRADTEAFF | TRBJ1-1 | TRBV5-1 | medium-sized
CASSPDRGAGANVLTF | TRBJ2-6 | TRBV5-1 | -
CASSVGQKNLRNSSGYTF | TRBJ1-2 | TRBV9 | -
CASSPGQGASHNSPLHF | TRBJ1-6 | TRBV18 | -
CASSELGRGGQPQHF | TRBJ1-5 | TRBV25-1 | -
CASSLGGSNGYTF | TRBJ1-2 | TRBV7-2 | -